This TCR beta chain was recovered during a study of T-cell memory formation after mild COVID-19. CDR1 and CDR2 (germline): MNHEY, SVGAGI. There are 14 residues in the CDR3. V was pared by 2 bases and J by 2 bases, with 8 bases between. One entry per CDR3 protein, called by TCRdb with MiXCR from the 5' RACE reads. The sample lists around 390,000 distinct CDR3 sequences; 16% were seen once. This clonotype turned up a few times. V usage is TRBV6-5 and J usage is TRBJ2-3, with D hard to call. The specimen sequenced was PBMCs or a T cell subset sorted from them (not recorded which). The clonotype originates from a man younger than 35 who had mild COVID-19 (a few samples of this study predate the infection). Cell type and time point are not known. CDR3 coding DNA: TGTGCCAGCAGTTACGGCCTCTCCACAGATACGCAGTATTTT. Encoded protein: CASSYGLSTDTQYF.